The T cell receptor (beta chain) under discussion was sequenced for a study of identical twins. Findings and limits, study-wide: Researchers reported weaker excess twin sharing in beta out-of-frame sequences.

This CDR3 has 13 residues. The ends were cut back, 6 bases at V and 5 bases at J, with 12 bases in the middle. The germline V gene encodes CDR1 SGHTA and CDR2 FQGNSA. This clonotype has only a few counts. Its antigen is as yet unknown. Template switching added a universal primer site, and cDNA bore unique molecular identifiers. TCRdb called the 5' RACE reads again in MiXCR, with one record for every CDR3 protein. The table has around 570,000 distinct CDR3 sequences, roughly 9.9% seen once. This same sample was also part of a study on yellow fever vaccine responses in identical twins.

Sequenced sample: PBMCs. The source is a woman under 30 in good health. The V gene is TRBV7-2, the J gene TRBJ2-3, with D uncertain. CDR3 residues: CASSPTAQDTQYF. CDR3 coding DNA: TGTGCCAGCAGTCCAACCGCGCAAGATACGCAGTATTTT.